A single sample is the source of the 14 T cell receptor beta chains below, sequenced in a study of T cell responses to AZD1222 COVID-19 vaccine. Sequencing was performed with immunoSEQ multiplex PCR; in TCRdb, only in-frame clones are kept and a portion is missing. The repertoire includes around 110,000 clones, more than 85% of them detected once, and over 2.5% sits in the top ten. The sequences come from peripheral blood, collected on day 0 of AZD1222 vaccination. The receptors were gathered from an adult in good health.

The V call is TRBV24-1, the J call TRBJ2-7, with 12 bases lining up with TRBD1. This CDR3 is built from 15 residues. CDR1 and CDR2 from the germline V gene are KGHDR and SFDVKD. Losses at the gene ends were 8 bases for V and 5 bases for J; bases not matched to a gene: 9. For the CDR3, the DNA is TGTGCCACCACCCGCCGGGGGACAGGGGGCCACGAGCAGTACTTC. Its protein is CATTRRGTGGHEQYF.

CDR3 in amino acids: CASSRDRGSKWQPQHF. CDR3 nucleotide sequence: TGTGCCAGCAGTCGGGACAGGGGGTCCAAGTGGCAGCCCCAGCATTTT. This rearrangement joins TRBV28 to TRBJ1-5, with 11 bases matching TRBD1. Germline-derived CDR1 and CDR2 are MDHEN and SYDVKM. The CDR3 totals 16 residues. With 5 bases clipped from V and 7 bases from J, the junction kept 10 bases outside the gene matches.

In DNA form, the CDR3 reads TGTGCCAGCAGCCAAGCCTCGAGGGATACTCGGAATGAGCAGTTCTTC. Amino acid sequence: CASSQASRDTRNEQFF. The chain couples TRBV4-2 to TRBJ2-1, with a weak D call TRBD2 (5 bases). The germline gives CDR1 LGHNA, CDR2 YNFKEQ. The germline V and J ends were trimmed by 1 base and 7 bases, with 17 bases remaining between them. The CDR3 sequence is 16 residues long.

This clone was detected only once. The V and J genes are TRBV3-1 (or the pseudogene TRBV3-2) and TRBJ2-4; maybe TRBD2 (6 bases). The CDR3 has 13 residues. V was clipped by 6 bases and J by 8 bases, with 14 bases between them. CDR1 is LGHDT, CDR2 YNNKEL, per germline (reference sequence). This chain's CDR3 is CASSRRDLDIQYF. The CDR3 DNA reads as TGTGCCAGCAGTCGAAGGGACTTGGACATTCAGTACTTC.

The chain employs TRBV19 and TRBJ1-5; D is undetermined. V was pared by 3 bases and J by 1 base, with 7 bases between. The CDR3 sequence is 14 residues long. Germline V gene sequence: CDR1 LNHDA, CDR2 SQIVND (reference sequence). The CDR3 sequence: CASSILDSNQPQHF. CDR3 DNA: TGTGCCAGTAGTATCCTCGACAGCAATCAGCCCCAGCATTTT.

V is TRBV5-4 and J is TRBJ2-7; 7 bases agree with TRBD2. Looked up from germline, CDR1 is SGHNT and CDR2 is YYREEE (reference sequence). The trim removed 1 base at V and 0 bases at J, leaving 1 base unmatched. This CDR3 is 14 amino acids long. The CDR3 DNA reads as TGTGCCAGCAGCTTGAGCGGGAACTCCTACGAGCAGTACTTC. As protein: CASSLSGNSYEQYF.

The chain links TRBV2 to TRBJ1-1, with a weak D call TRBD1 (5 bases). V shed 2 bases and J shed 6 bases, with 13 bases lying between them. The CDR3 extends over 14 amino acids. Germline V gene sequence: CDR1 SNHLY, CDR2 FYNNEI. The CDR3 spells CASSETGIVAEAFF. The CDR3 bases are TGTGCCAGCAGTGAAACAGGTATAGTTGCTGAAGCTTTCTTT.

The chain is built from TRBV7-2 and TRBJ1-5, with a tentative D call TRBD1 (5 bases). Trimming took 2 bases from V and 5 from J, leaving 7 bases between them. Germline V lookup: CDR1 SGHTA, CDR2 FQGNSA. There are 13 residues in the CDR3. The CDR3 bases are TGTGCCAGCAGCTTAATCAGGGATCAGCCCCAGCATTTT. This sequence encodes CASSLIRDQPQHF. Together with reference TRBV7-2 and TRBJ1-5, the CDR3 gives the full variable domain: GAGVSQSPSNKVTEKGKDVELRCDPISGHTALYWYRQSLGQGLEFLIYFQGNSAPDKSGLPSDRFSAERTGGSVSTLTIQRTQQEDSAVYLCASSLIRDQPQHFGDGTRLSIL.

The rearrangement links TRBV5-1 to TRBJ2-1; 9 bases are shared with TRBD2. The CDR3 is 16 residues long. V dropped 1 base and J dropped 1; count of bases not matched to a gene: 3. Germline-derived CDR1 and CDR2 are SGHRS and YFSETQ. The CDR3 DNA reads as TGCGCCAGCAGCTTGTTAGCGGGAGTTTCCTACAATGAGCAGTTCTTC. It yields the protein CASSLLAGVSYNEQFF.

The chain is built from TRBV2 and TRBJ1-2; the D is unclear. The CDR3 contains 11 residues. Trimming removed 6 bases from V and 5 bases from J, with 7 bases in between. Germline V CDR1 and CDR2: SNHLY, FYNNEI. Written as DNA, the CDR3 is TGTGCCAGCAGGGAGGATTATGGCTACACCTTC. The encoded protein is CASREDYGYTF.

The chain uses TRBV7-9 and TRBJ2-1; no clear D. Germline loops: CDR1 SEHNR, CDR2 FQNEAQ (reference sequence). The length of the CDR3 is 15 residues. V lost 3 bases and J lost 5, with 14 bases in between. The CDR3 region has the DNA TGTGCCAGCAGCTTCTTGTCGTACGCGGACAATGAGCAGTTCTTC. Its translation: CASSFLSYADNEQFF. Drawing the rest from reference TRBV7-9 and TRBJ2-1, the complete variable domain is DTGVSQNPRHKITKRGQNVTFRCDPISEHNRLYWYRQTLGQGPEFLTYFQNEAQLEKSRLLSDRFSAERPKGSFSTLEIQRTEQGDSAMYLCASSFLSYADNEQFFGPGTRLTVL.

The V gene is TRBV30, the J gene TRBJ2-1, with a possible D match to TRBD1 (6 bases). Trimming stripped 1 base from V and 8 bases from J, with 15 bases between. CDR1 is GTSNPN and CDR2 is SVGIG in the germline V gene (reference sequence). The CDR3 is 14 amino acids. CDR3 region: CAWSGYRASDEQFF. As DNA, the CDR3 is TGTGCCTGGAGTGGATACAGGGCCTCTGATGAGCAGTTCTTC.

A note on this clone: One end of the junction fails to match germline, which may point to a read error. This chain links TRBV19 with TRBJ2-1, with 13 bases aligning to TRBD2. Germline V gene lookup returns CDR1 LNHDA and CDR2 SQIVND (reference sequence). The CDR3 has 13 amino acids. CDR3 in DNA: TGTGCCAGTAGTTCTCGGACTAGCGGGAGCAGGCTCTTC. This sequence encodes CASSSRTSGSRLF.

This chain joins TRBV30 and TRBJ2-7; 12 positions agree with TRBD2. CDR1 and CDR2 from the germline V gene are GTSNPN and SVGIG (reference sequence). Trimming took 3 bases from V and 3 from J; bases not matched to a gene: 3. The CDR3 is 14 amino acids. The DNA for the CDR3 is TGTGCCTGGAGCCCGGGACTAGCGGGCTACGAGCAGTACTTC. As protein: CAWSPGLAGYEQYF. The full variable domain, its missing parts supplied by reference TRBV30 and TRBJ2-7, is SQTIHQWPATLVQPVGSPLSLECTVEGTSNPNLYWYRQAAGRGLQLLFYSVGIGQISSEVPQNLSASRPQDRQFILSSKKLLLSDSGFYLCAWSPGLAGYEQYFGPGTRLTVT.